The 13 T cell receptor beta chains below all came from one sample that was sequenced in a study of early T cells in non-severe SARS-CoV-2 infection. A single record per CDR3 protein comes from TCRdb applying MiXCR to the 5' RACE reads. The sample lists roughly 50,000 distinct CDR3 sequences, over 7% occurring once. Sequenced material: whole blood. The receptors originated from an adult who was a healthcare worker with PCR-confirmed SARS-CoV-2 infection or an uninfected control (not recorded which).

V usage is TRBV5-5 and J usage is TRBJ2-7, with 11 bases that match TRBD1. The V gene end was trimmed by 3 bases and the J gene end by 6 bases; junction bases not matched to a gene: 2. Germline CDR1 reads SGHKS; CDR2 reads YYEKEE (reference sequence). The CDR3 runs to 13 residues. The CDR3 DNA reads as TGTGCCAGCAGCTCTGGGACAGGGGGCGAGCAGTACTTC. Translating it yields CASSSGTGGEQYF. Based on the CDR3 plus reference TRBV5-5 and TRBJ2-7, the full variable domain is DAGVTQSPTHLIKTRGQQVTLRCSPISGHKSVSWYQQVLGQGPQFIFQYYEKEERGRGNFPDRFSARQFPNYSSELNVNALLLGDSALYLCASSSGTGGEQYFGPGTRLTVT.

The gene calls are TRBV29-1 and TRBJ1-2; D gene unclear. CDR1 is SQVTM and CDR2 is ANQGSEA in the germline V gene. The V end was cut by 4 bases, the J end by 8 bases, with 11 bases between. The CDR3 is made up of 11 amino acids. The CDR3 sequence is CSVAIGGGYTF. For the CDR3, the DNA is TGCAGCGTTGCAATCGGCGGCGGCTACACCTTC.

Note on this clonotype: A read error may account for a junction end that differs from germline. The J gene is TRBJ2-3, the V gene TRBV9, with 9 bases that match TRBD2. The CDR3 extends over 16 amino acids. Germline V gives CDR1 SGDLS, CDR2 YYNGEE. The CDR3, as DNA: TGTGCCAGCAGCGCTAGCGGGACTGGGGGCACATATACGCAGTATTTT. Encoded protein: CASSASGTGGTYTQYF.

This clonotype was counted a few times. As DNA, the CDR3 is TGTGCCAGCAGCTTAGATCGTACTTTCACAGATACGCAGTATTTT. Protein sequence: CASSLDRTFTDTQYF. V is TRBV7-6 and J is TRBJ2-3; the D is unclear. This CDR3 has 15 residues. With 1 base removed from V and 2 bases from J, the gap between germline ends came to 10 bases. Germline-derived CDR1 and CDR2 are SGHVS and FNYEAQ.

This clonotype ranks as medium-sized. In DNA, the CDR3 is TGTGCCAGCAGCTTGTACAGAAACACCGGGGAGCTGTTTTTT. Translation: CASSLYRNTGELFF. The V call is TRBV11-3, the J call TRBJ2-2; no clear D gene. Germline values: CDR1 SGHNT, CDR2 YENEEA. The CDR3 runs 14 residues. V was trimmed by 3 bases and J by 2 bases, leaving 7 bases between them.

This sequence joins TRBV28 and TRBJ1-2; D remains unclear. Germline V gives CDR1 MDHEN, CDR2 SYDVKM. This CDR3 comprises 14 residues. The V gene lost 8 bases and the J gene lost 4 bases, with 17 bases spanning the gap. CDR3: CASVPWQNRYGYTF. The CDR3 nucleotides are TGTGCCAGCGTACCGTGGCAGAATCGCTATGGCTACACCTTC.

V and J are TRBV14 and TRBJ2-6; no clear D gene. V lost 6 bases, J lost 0 bases, and 18 bases lay in between. The CDR3 spans 18 residues. The germline gives CDR1 SGHDN, CDR2 FVKESK. The CDR3 DNA sequence: TGTGCCAGCAGTCCCCGAAGGGCGCTATACTCTGGGGCCAACGTCCTGACTTTC. As protein: CASSPRRALYSGANVLTF.

In DNA form, the CDR3 reads TGTGCCAGCAGCTTGATAGCGGGGCCGCATGAGCAGTTCTTC. It yields the protein CASSLIAGPHEQFF. The J gene is TRBJ2-1, the V gene TRBV12-3 or TRBV12-4; 8 nucleotides agree with TRBD2. The J segment lost 8 bases and the V segment lost 6 bases, leaving 9 bases of the junction unmatched. There are 14 residues in the CDR3.

This clonotype was detected only a few times. The rearrangement uses TRBV6-5 and TRBJ1-1, with 10 bases matching TRBD1. Germline V gives CDR1 MNHEY, CDR2 SVGAGI. The V gene end was trimmed by 6 bases and the J gene end by 0 bases; junction bases not matched to a gene: 7. The CDR3 runs 16 residues. In DNA, the CDR3 is TGTGCCAGCAGCCGGACAGGGGGGCGAATGAACACTGAAGCTTTCTTT. As protein: CASSRTGGRMNTEAFF.

This clonotype has just a few counts. The V and J genes are TRBV29-1 and TRBJ1-4; D perhaps matches TRBD1 (5 bases). This CDR3 has 12 amino acids. Germline lookup yields CDR1 SQVTM and CDR2 ANQGSEA. With 5 bases removed from V and 5 bases from J, the gap between germline ends came to 9 bases. As DNA, the CDR3 is TGCAGCGTTTATGGGGCGAATGAAAAACTGTTTTTT. Encoded protein: CSVYGANEKLFF.

The gene calls are TRBV3-1 and TRBJ1-1; no clear D. This CDR3 contains 11 residues. V lost 4 bases to trimming and J lost 7 bases, with 7 bases between them. Germline V lookup: CDR1 LGHDT, CDR2 YNNKEL (reference sequence). This chain's CDR3 is CASSLGSEAFF. The CDR3 region has the DNA TGTGCCAGCAGCCTGGGAAGTGAAGCTTTCTTT.

The rearrangement uses TRBV20-1 and TRBJ2-7, with D possibly being TRBD1 or TRBD2 (5 bases each). Trimming shortened V by 3 bases and J by 3 bases, and 15 bases separated the two germline ends. Germline values: CDR1 DFQATT, CDR2 SNEGSKA (reference sequence). The CDR3 is 14 residues long. CDR3 bases: TGCAGTGCTAGGGGACCGACCCTTGGCTACGAGCAGTACTTC. Translated, it gives CSARGPTLGYEQYF.

The sample holds a few counts of this clonotype. This sequence joins TRBV9 and TRBJ1-6; weak D call: TRBD1 (6 bases). The CDR3 runs 15 residues. V lost 3 bases and J 6 bases, leaving 13 bases between the germline ends. Germline CDR1 is SGDLS and CDR2 is YYNGEE. The CDR3 protein is CASSEGGLINSPLHF. The CDR3, as DNA: TGTGCCAGCAGCGAGGGGGGACTTATTAATTCACCCCTCCACTTT.